This is a list of T cell receptor beta chains from one sample in a study of siplizumab effects on memory and regulatory T cells. Only in-frame clones appear in the TCRdb table, and some are missing; sequencing was by immunoSEQ multiplex PCR. The data contain roughly 100,000 clones, roughly 92% of them singletons. Specimen: CD4+ T cells sorted from blood. Receptor source: a human donor in good health. Both conserved end residues are part of each CDR3. The D gene is left open where the match is weak. Not every row has a clone size; where given, it reads once, few, many or a size class.

abundance	j_gene	d_gene	len	v_gene	CDR3nt	CDR3aa
NA	TRBJ1-2	NA	14	TRBV30	TGTGCCTGGATTCTCAGAGGGCTTAACTATGGCTACACCTTC	CAWILRGLNYGYTF
NA	TRBJ1-2	TRBD1	16	TRBV7-9	TGTGCCAGCAGCTCCGGACAGGGGGCGGGATCGGACGGCTACACCTTC	CASSSGQGAGSDGYTF
NA	TRBJ2-2	TRBD2	16	TRBV14	TGTGCCAGCAGCCATTATCCCGGGACTAGGCGCCGGGAGCTGTTTTTT	CASSHYPGTRRRELFF
NA	TRBJ2-2	TRBD2	14	TRBV30	TGTGCCTGCACCGAACTAGCGCTTCCCGGGGAGCTGTTTTTT	CACTELALPGELFF
NA	TRBJ2-3	TRBD1	15	TRBV7-8	TGTGCCAGCAGCTCAGCCGGGACAGGGTCGGATACGCAGTATTTT	CASSSAGTGSDTQYF
NA	TRBJ1-2	TRBD1	12	TRBV30	TGTGCCTGGAGCGGACAGGGCCGAGGCTACACCTTC	CAWSGQGRGYTF
NA	TRBJ2-1	NA	19	TRBV30	TGTGCCTGGACTGTTTTAGGGACCTCAGGGGCTCTCTCCTACAATGAGCAGTTCTTC	CAWTVLGTSGALSYNEQFF
NA	TRBJ1-4	TRBD1	14	TRBV7-8	TGTGCCAGCAGCCATCAGGGGGCGCGTGAAAAACTGTTTTTT	CASSHQGAREKLFF
NA	TRBJ2-2	NA	15	TRBV5-1	TGCGCCAGCAGCTTGACTGGGTCGAACACCGGGGAGCTGTTTTTT	CASSLTGSNTGELFF
NA	TRBJ2-7	NA	14	TRBV6-5	TGTGCCAGCAGTTACTCGGCGGAAGCCTACGAGCAGTACTTC	CASSYSAEAYEQYF
NA	TRBJ1-6	NA	12	TRBV27	TGTGCCAGCAGTTTCCTGGATTCACCCCTCCACTTT	CASSFLDSPLHF
NA	TRBJ1-2	NA	11	TRBV11-1	TGTGCCAGCAGCCTGGGATATGGCTACACCTTC	CASSLGYGYTF
NA	TRBJ1-1	NA	13	TRBV28	TGTGCCAGCAGTAGAACAGGTTCCATTGAAGCTTTCTTT	CASSRTGSIEAFF
NA	TRBJ1-2	TRBD1	15	TRBV5-1	TGCGCCAGCAGCGTAAATTCCGGGACAGGGAAGGGCTACACCTTC	CASSVNSGTGKGYTF
NA	TRBJ1-5	TRBD1	14	TRBV6-1	TGTGCCAGCAGGACAGACAGGGAAGGACAGCCCCAGCATTTT	CASRTDREGQPQHF
NA	TRBJ1-5	NA	13	TRBV9	TGTGCCAGCAGCTTAGGGACAAGTCAGCCCCAGCATTTT	CASSLGTSQPQHF
few	TRBJ2-3	NA	14	TRBV11-3	TGTGCCAGCAGCTTAGGGCTAACCCCAGATACGCAGTATTTT	CASSLGLTPDTQYF
NA	TRBJ1-1	NA	13	TRBV28	TGTGCCAGCAGGACCCCAGGGATCACTGAAGCTTTCTTT	CASRTPGITEAFF
NA	TRBJ2-3	NA	15	TRBV6-5	TGTGCCAGCAGTTACTCGCGGCCCGGCACAGATACGCAGTATTTT	CASSYSRPGTDTQYF
NA	TRBJ1-2	NA	14	TRBV5-1	TGCGCCAGCAGCTTGGTTCCAGCGGGCTATGGCTACACCTTC	CASSLVPAGYGYTF
NA	TRBJ2-3	NA	16	TRBV18	TGTGCCAGCTCACCCCCGACAGGTCGTAACACAGATACGCAGTATTTT	CASSPPTGRNTDTQYF
NA	TRBJ1-5	NA	14	TRBV19	TGTGCCAGTAGGTCAGGAACTAATCTAATAGCCCAGCATTTT	CASRSGTNLIAQHF
NA	TRBJ1-2	NA	13	TRBV5-1	TGCGCCAGCTACCGGGTGGATGGCTATGGCTACACCTTC	CASYRVDGYGYTF
NA	TRBJ1-4	TRBD1	16	TRBV2	TGTGCCAGCAGCTCACAGGGGCCTGCAACTAATGAAAAACTGTTTTTT	CASSSQGPATNEKLFF
NA	TRBJ2-2	NA	14	TRBV18	TGTGCCAGCTCACCCCCCATTTTCACCGGGGAGCTGTTTTTT	CASSPPIFTGELFF
NA	TRBJ1-2	TRBD1	14	TRBV19	TGTGCCAGTAGCTTATCCCGGGACAGGAATGGCTACACCTTC	CASSLSRDRNGYTF
medium-sized	TRBJ1-1	NA	12	TRBV29-1	TGCAGCGTTGAGGTGCAGAACACTGAAGCTTTCTTT	CSVEVQNTEAFF
NA	TRBJ2-1	NA	14	TRBV27	TGTGCCAGCCACCCCGTGGGCTCCTACAATGAGCAGTTCTTC	CASHPVGSYNEQFF
once	TRBJ2-2	NA	16	TRBV18	TGTGCCAGCTCACCACCCCGGACAGTGAACACCGGGGAGCTGTTTTTT	CASSPPRTVNTGELFF
NA	TRBJ2-5	NA	15	TRBV2	TGTGCCAGCAGTGAGGGACATCTAAGTGGGGAGACCCAGTACTTC	CASSEGHLSGETQYF
NA	TRBJ2-1	NA	15	TRBV18	TGTGCCAGCTCACCACTCAACAGCGGGTACACCCAGCAGTTCTTC	CASSPLNSGYTQQFF
NA	TRBJ2-5	TRBD2	14	TRBV19	TGTGCCAGTAAACCACTAGCGGCTGTGGAGACCCAGTACTTC	CASKPLAAVETQYF
NA	TRBJ2-2	TRBD2	17	TRBV15	TGTGCCACCAGCAGAGATCGGACTAGCGCGAACACCGGGGAGCTGTTTTTT	CATSRDRTSANTGELFF
NA	TRBJ1-2	NA	14	TRBV14	TGTGCCAGCAGCCAAGATACCAAGAGCTATGGCTACACCTTC	CASSQDTKSYGYTF
NA	TRBJ2-5	TRBD1	14	TRBV5-1	TGCGCCAGCAGCCTGGGACAGGGGATAGAGACCCAGTACTTC	CASSLGQGIETQYF
NA	TRBJ1-2	NA	13	TRBV14	TGTGCCAGCAGCCCCTGGCAGGGAGTCGGCTACACCTTC	CASSPWQGVGYTF
NA	TRBJ2-1	NA	13	TRBV15	TGTGCCACCAGCAGAGTGGATGACAATGAGCAGTTCTTC	CATSRVDDNEQFF
NA	TRBJ1-3	NA	16	TRBV5-1	TGCGCCAGCAGCGTCTTACCGGGACCTATAGGAAACACCATATATTTT	CASSVLPGPIGNTIYF
NA	TRBJ1-1	TRBD1	15	TRBV5-1	TGCGCCAGCAGCTCCAGACAGGGGGCCCGGACTGAAGCTTTCTTT	CASSSRQGARTEAFF
once	TRBJ2-3	NA	14	TRBV27	TGTGCCAGCATGCCCTATGACGCGGCGGATACGCAGTATTTT	CASMPYDAADTQYF
NA	TRBJ2-7	NA	12	TRBV29-1	TGCAGCGTTGGGGGCAGCGCCTACGAGCAGTACTTC	CSVGGSAYEQYF
NA	TRBJ2-5	TRBD1	16	TRBV19	TGTGCCAGTAGTAGGGCCGGAACAGGGGGCCGGGAGACCCAGTACTTC	CASSRAGTGGRETQYF